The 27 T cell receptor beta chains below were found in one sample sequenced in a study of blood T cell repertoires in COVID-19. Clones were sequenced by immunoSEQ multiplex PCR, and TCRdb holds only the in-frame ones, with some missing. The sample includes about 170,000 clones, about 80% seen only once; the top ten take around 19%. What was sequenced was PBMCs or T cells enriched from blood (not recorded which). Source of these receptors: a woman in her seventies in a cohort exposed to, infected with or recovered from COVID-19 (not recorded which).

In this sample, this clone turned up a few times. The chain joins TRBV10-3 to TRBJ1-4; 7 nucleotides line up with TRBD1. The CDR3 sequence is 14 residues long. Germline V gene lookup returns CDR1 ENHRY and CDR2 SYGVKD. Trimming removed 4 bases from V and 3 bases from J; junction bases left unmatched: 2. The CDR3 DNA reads TGTGCCATCAGTGGGGACAGTTCTAATGAAAAACTGTTTTTT. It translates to CAISGDSSNEKLFF.

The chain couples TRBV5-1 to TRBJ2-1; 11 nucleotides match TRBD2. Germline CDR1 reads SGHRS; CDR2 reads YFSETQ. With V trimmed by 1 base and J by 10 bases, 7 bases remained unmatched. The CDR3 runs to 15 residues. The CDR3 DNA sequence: TGCGCCAGCAGCTTGTCACTAGCGGGAGAAGGAGAGCAGTTCTTC. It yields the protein CASSLSLAGEGEQFF.

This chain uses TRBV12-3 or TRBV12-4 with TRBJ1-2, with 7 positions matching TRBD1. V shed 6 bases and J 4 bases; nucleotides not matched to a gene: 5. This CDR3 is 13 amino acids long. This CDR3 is CASSPGTVYGYTF. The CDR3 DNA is TGTGCCAGCAGCCCCGGGACAGTCTATGGCTACACCTTC.

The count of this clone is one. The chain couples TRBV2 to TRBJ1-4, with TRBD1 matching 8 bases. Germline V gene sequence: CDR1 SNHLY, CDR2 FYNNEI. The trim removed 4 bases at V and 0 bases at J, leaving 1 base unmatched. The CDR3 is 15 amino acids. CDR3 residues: CASSGQGPTNEKLFF. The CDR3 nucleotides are TGTGCCAGCAGTGGACAGGGGCCAACTAATGAAAAACTGTTTTTT.

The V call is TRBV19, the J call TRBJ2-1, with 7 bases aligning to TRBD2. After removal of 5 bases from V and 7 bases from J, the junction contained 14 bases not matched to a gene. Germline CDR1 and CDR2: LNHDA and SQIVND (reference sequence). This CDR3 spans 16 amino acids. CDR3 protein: CASSGAGRRGWNEQFF. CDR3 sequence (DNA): TGTGCCAGTAGTGGGGCCGGGAGGCGGGGGTGGAATGAGCAGTTCTTC.

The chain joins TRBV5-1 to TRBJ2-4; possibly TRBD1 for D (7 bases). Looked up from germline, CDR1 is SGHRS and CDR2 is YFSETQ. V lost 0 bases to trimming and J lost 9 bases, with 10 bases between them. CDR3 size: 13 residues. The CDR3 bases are TGCGCCAGCAGCTTGGGGCAGGGGGGCATTCAGTACTTC. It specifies CASSLGQGGIQYF.

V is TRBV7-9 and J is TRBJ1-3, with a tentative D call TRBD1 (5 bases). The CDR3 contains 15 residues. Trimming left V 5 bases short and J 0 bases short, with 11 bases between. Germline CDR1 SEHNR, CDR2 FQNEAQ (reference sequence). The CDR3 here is CASSVGQLSGNTIYF. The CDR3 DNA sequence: TGTGCCAGCAGCGTCGGACAACTCTCTGGAAACACCATATATTTT.

The CDR3 DNA follows: TGTGCCTGGAGATTTTCGGGAAGTACCGGTGAGCAGTTCTTC. Translation gives CAWRFSGSTGEQFF. The chain employs TRBV30 and TRBJ2-1; D possibly corresponds to TRBD2 (5 bases). Germline V gene sequence: CDR1 GTSNPN, CDR2 SVGIG (reference sequence). The CDR3 totals 14 residues. Trimming stripped 3 bases from V and 9 bases from J, with 18 bases between.

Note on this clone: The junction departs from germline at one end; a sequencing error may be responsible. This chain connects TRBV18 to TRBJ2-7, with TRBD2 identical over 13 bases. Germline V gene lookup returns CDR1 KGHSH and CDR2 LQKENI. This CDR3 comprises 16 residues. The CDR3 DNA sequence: TGTGCCAGCTCACCGACTAGCGGGAGGATCTCCAACGAGCAGTACTTC. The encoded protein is CASSPTSGRISNEQYF.

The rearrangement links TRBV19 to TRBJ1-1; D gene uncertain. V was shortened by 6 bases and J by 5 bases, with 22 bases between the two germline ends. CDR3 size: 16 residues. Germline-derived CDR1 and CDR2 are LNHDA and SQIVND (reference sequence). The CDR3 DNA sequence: TGTGCCAGTAGGGAAAGGACGGGGAGAGGGAGAACTGAAGCTTTCTTT. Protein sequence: CASRERTGRGRTEAFF. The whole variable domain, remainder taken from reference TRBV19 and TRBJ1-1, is DGGITQSPKYLFRKEGQNVTLSCEQNLNHDAMYWYRQDPGQGLRLIYYSQIVNDFQKGDIAEGYSVSREKKESFPLTVTSAQKNPTAFYLCASRERTGRGRTEAFFGQGTRLTVV.

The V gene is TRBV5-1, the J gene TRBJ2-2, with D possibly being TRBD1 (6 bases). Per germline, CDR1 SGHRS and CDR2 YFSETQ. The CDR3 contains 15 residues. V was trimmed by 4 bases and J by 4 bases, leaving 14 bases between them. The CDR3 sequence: CASSLDRTATGELFF. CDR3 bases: TGCGCCAGCAGCCTCGACAGGACTGCCACCGGGGAGCTGTTTTTT. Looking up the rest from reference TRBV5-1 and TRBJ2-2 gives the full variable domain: KAGVTQTPRYLIKTRGQQVTLSCSPISGHRSVSWYQQTPGQGLQFLFEYFSETQRNKGNFPGRFSGRQFSNSRSEMNVSTLELGDSALYLCASSLDRTATGELFFGEGSRLTVL.

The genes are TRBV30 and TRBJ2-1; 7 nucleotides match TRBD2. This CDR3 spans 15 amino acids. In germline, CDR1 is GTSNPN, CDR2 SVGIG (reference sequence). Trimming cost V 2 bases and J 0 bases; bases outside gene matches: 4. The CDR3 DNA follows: TGTGCCTGGAGTCGATTAGCGGGCTCCTACAATGAGCAGTTCTTC. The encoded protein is CAWSRLAGSYNEQFF.

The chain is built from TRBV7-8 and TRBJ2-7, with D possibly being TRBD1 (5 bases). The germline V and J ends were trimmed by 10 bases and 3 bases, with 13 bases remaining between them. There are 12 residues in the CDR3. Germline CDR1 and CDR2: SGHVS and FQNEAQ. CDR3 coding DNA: TGTGCCACGTCAGGGTCCAACTACGAGCAGTACTTC. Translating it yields CATSGSNYEQYF.

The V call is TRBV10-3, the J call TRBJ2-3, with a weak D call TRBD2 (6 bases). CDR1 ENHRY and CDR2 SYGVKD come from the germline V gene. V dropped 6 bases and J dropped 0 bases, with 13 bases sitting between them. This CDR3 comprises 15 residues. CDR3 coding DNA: TGTGCCATCAGCTCAGCGGGTCAGAGCACAGATACGCAGTATTTT. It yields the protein CAISSAGQSTDTQYF.

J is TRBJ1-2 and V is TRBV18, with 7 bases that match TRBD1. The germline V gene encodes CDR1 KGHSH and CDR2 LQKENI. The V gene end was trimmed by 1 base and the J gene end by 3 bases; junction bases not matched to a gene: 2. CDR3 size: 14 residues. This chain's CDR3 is CASSPRGGDYGYTF. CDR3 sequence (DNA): TGTGCCAGCTCACCACGAGGGGGCGACTATGGCTACACCTTC.

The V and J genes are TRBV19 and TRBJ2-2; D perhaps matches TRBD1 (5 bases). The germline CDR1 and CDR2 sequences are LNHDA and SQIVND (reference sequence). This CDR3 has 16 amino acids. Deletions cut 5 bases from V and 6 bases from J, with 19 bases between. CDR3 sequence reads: CASSPQGYGTAGELFF. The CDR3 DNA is TGTGCCAGTAGTCCCCAGGGCTACGGTACCGCCGGGGAGCTGTTTTTT.

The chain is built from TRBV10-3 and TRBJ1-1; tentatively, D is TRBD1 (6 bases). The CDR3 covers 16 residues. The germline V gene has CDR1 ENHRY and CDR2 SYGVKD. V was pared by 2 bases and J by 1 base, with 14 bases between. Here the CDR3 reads CAISERQGNANTEAFF. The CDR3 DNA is TGTGCCATCAGTGAGCGGCAGGGGAATGCGAACACTGAAGCTTTCTTT.

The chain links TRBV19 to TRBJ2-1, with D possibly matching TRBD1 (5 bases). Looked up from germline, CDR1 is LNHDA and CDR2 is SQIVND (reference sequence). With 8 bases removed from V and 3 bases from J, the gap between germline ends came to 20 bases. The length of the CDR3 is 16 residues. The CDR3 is CASGPLGAQDYNEQFF. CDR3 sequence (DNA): TGTGCCAGTGGCCCCCTAGGGGCGCAGGACTACAATGAGCAGTTCTTC.

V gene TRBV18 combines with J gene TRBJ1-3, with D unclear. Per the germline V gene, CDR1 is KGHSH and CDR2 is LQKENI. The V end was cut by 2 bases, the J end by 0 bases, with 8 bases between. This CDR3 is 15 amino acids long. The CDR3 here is CASSPGQDSGNTIYF. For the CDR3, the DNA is TGTGCCAGCTCACCAGGCCAGGACTCTGGAAACACCATATATTTT.

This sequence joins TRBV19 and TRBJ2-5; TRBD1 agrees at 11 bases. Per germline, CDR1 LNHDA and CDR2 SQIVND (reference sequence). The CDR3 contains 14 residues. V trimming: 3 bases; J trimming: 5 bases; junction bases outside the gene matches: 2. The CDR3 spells CASSMGQGGETQYF. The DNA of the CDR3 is TGTGCCAGTAGTATGGGACAGGGGGGCGAGACCCAGTACTTC.

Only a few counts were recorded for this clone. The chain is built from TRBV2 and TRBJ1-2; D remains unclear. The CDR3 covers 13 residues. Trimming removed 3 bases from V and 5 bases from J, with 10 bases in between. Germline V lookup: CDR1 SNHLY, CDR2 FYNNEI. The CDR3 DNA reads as TGTGCCAGCAGTGAGGAGGGAACGTATGGCTACACCTTC. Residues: CASSEEGTYGYTF.

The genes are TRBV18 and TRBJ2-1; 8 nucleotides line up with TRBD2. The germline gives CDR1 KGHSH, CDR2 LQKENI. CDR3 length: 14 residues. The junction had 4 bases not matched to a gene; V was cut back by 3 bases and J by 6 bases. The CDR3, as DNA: TGTGCCAGCTCACCGGGACTAGATCCCAATGAGCAGTTCTTC. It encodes CASSPGLDPNEQFF.

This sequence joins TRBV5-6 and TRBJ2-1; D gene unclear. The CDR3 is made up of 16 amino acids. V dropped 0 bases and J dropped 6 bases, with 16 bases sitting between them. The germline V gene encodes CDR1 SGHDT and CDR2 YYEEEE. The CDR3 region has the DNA TGTGCCAGCAGCTTGGCCATCCGGGTTGAAAGCAATGAGCAGTTCTTC. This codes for CASSLAIRVESNEQFF.

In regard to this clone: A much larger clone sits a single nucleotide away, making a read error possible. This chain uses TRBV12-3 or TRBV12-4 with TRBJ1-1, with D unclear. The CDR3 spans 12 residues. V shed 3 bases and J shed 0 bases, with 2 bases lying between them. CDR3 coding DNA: TGTGCCAGCAGTTTCGTGAACACTGAAGCTTTCTTT. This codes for CASSFVNTEAFF.

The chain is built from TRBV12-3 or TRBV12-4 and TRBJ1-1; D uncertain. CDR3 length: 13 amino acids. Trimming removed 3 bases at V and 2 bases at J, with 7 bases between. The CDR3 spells CASSFEGNTEAFF. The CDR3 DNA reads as TGTGCCAGCAGTTTTGAGGGAAACACTGAAGCTTTCTTT.

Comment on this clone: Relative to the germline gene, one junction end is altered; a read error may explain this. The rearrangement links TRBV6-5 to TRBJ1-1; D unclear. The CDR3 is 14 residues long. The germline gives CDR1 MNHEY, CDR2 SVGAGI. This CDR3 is CATSRLSRNTEAFF. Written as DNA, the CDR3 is TGTGCCACCAGTCGTTTATCGCGGAACACTGAAGCTTTCTTT.

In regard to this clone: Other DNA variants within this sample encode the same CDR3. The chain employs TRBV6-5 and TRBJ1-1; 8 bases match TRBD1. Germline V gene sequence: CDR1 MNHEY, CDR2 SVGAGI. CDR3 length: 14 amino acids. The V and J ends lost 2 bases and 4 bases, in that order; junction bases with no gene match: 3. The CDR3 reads CASSYDRGGTEAFF. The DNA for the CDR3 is TGTGCCAGCAGTTACGACAGGGGAGGCACTGAAGCTTTCTTT.